The clone carrying this T cell receptor (beta chain) was counted a single time. Its target is unknown. Trimming left V 1 base short and J 4 bases short, with 11 bases between. The germline CDR1 and CDR2 sequences are SGHRS and YFSETQ. This CDR3 contains 14 residues. The record originates from a study of radiotherapy plus CTLA-4 blockade in lung cancer. Study-wide background: Overall, roughly 17% of patients showed an objective response, while roughly 28% attained disease control. Broader study findings: Dynamics of early blood T cell clones, together with interferon-beta, were reportedly the best predictors of response. Blood-borne expansion of tumor-derived TCR clones followed radiotherapy plus ipilimumab.

It was focal radiation plus CTLA-4 blockade with ipilimumab that patients with chemo-refractory metastatic non-small-cell lung cancer received. Clones were read by immunoSEQ multiplex PCR, and TCRdb kept only the in-frame ones, dropping some. Of tens of thousands of clones listed, around nine tenths are singletons. The input for sequencing was peripheral blood, taken from a patient treated with radiotherapy plus ipilimumab. The chain has TRBV5-1 and TRBJ1-2; possible D gene TRBD1, 6 bases. This receptor was identified in a human donor with non-small cell lung cancer whose response to radiotherapy plus ipilimumab could not be evaluated. Written as DNA, the CDR3 is TGCGCCAGCAGCTTGACAGGGATGGCCTATGGCTACACCTTC. It yields the protein CASSLTGMAYGYTF.